The T cell receptor beta chain under discussion was sequenced for a study of response to subunit inactivated influenza vaccine. The study, taken as a whole, reports: Each seasonal influenza vaccination, the authors suggested, recruits few new T cells.

CDR1 is KGHSH and CDR2 is LQKENI in the germline V gene. V lost 6 bases and J lost 4, with 21 bases in between. This CDR3 is 16 amino acids long. Note on this clonotype: Its matching antigen is unknown.

TCRdb itself ran the RT-PCR reads through MiXCR, one entry per CDR3 protein. The sample has about 570,000 distinct CDR3 sequences, approximately 10% seen once. These same data were also listed under a study on T cells expressing NK-cell markers. Per that study: It was by 5'RACE template switching with UMIs that TCR beta cDNA was made. Researchers got TCR beta repertoires out of sorted CD3+CD56+NKG2C+, CD3+CD56+NKG2C- and CD3+CD56-NKG2C+ T cells. There were seven HCMV-seropositive donors and one seronegative donor among the eight sequenced. Four donors' CD3+CD56-NKG2C+ cells were dominated by the same clonotypes.

This chain joins TRBV18 and TRBJ2-5, with D tentatively TRBD1 or TRBD2 (5 bases each). The sequence came from a man aged 50 to 60 who received an inactivated influenza vaccine. Specimen: PBMCs from blood, collected on the day of vaccination. DNA for the CDR3: TGTGCCAGCTCCCTTAGCGCTGTGGGGGTCGGAGAGACCCAGTACTTC. Translating it yields CASSLSAVGVGETQYF.